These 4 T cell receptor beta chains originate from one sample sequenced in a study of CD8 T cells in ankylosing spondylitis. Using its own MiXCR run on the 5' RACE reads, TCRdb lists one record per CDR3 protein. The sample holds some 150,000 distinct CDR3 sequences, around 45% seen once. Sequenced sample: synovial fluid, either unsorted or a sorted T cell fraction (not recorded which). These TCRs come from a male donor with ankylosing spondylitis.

The CDR3 sequence: CASSLAWEQYF. DNA for the CDR3: TGTGCCAGCAGTTTAGCGTGGGAGCAGTACTTC. This chain links TRBV6-2 or TRBV6-3 with TRBJ2-7, with D tentatively TRBD2 (5 bases). V lost 4 bases and J lost 7, with 8 bases in between. The CDR3 runs 11 residues. CDR1 is MNHEY and CDR2 is SVGEGT in the germline V gene.

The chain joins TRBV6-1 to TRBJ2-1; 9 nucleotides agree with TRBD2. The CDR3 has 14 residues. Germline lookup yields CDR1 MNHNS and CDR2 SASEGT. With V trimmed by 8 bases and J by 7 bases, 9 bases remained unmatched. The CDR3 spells CASSSGRILNEQFF. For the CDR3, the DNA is TGTGCCAGCTCGAGCGGGAGGATTTTGAATGAGCAGTTCTTC.

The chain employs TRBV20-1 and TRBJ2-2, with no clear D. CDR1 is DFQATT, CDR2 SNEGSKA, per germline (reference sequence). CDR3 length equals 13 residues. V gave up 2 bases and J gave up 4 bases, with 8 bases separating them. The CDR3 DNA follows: TGCAGTGCTAGACTGATAGGCACCGGGGAGCTGTTTTTT. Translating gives CSARLIGTGELFF.

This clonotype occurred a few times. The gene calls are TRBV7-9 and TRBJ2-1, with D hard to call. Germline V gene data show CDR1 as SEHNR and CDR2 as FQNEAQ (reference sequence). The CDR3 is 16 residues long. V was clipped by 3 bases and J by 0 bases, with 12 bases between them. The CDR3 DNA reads TGTGCCAGCAGCTTTCCCCACCGTCCCTCCTACAATGAGCAGTTCTTC. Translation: CASSFPHRPSYNEQFF.